This T cell receptor beta chain was recovered during a study of T cells in Graves' hyperthyroidism and ophthalmopathy. The study based diagnoses on clinical symptoms, serum thyroxine and TRAb, thyroid ultrasound and orbital computed tomography. General study points: Ophthalmopathy was separated from stable hyperthyroidism by a 13 V-J model.

Remarks on this clonotype: As yet, its antigen is unknown.

Using RNA transcripts as the source, TCR beta CDR3 regions were amplified. The HTBI primer set was used in a first-round RT-PCR of the TCR CDR3. MiXCR, run by TCRdb on the multiplex PCR reads, gives a single entry per CDR3 protein. The data contain approximately 410,000 distinct CDR3 sequences, around 13% of them seen just once; the ten biggest clones take up about 5%. The length of the CDR3 is 15 residues. V lost 4 bases, J lost 4 bases, and 8 bases stayed unmatched. Germline V gene data show CDR1 as LNHDA and CDR2 as SQIVND (reference sequence). The gene calls are TRBV19 and TRBJ1-1; TRBD1 agrees at 8 bases. Sequencing was performed on blood. This receptor was identified in a woman aged 18-29 years with Graves' hyperthyroidism. The CDR3 spells CASSNPRTGRTEAFF. The CDR3 DNA is TGTGCCAGTAGTAACCCACGGACAGGGCGCACTGAAGCTTTCTTT.